Reported below is one T cell receptor (beta chain). The entry originates in a study of blood T cell repertoires in COVID-19. V lost 4 bases to trimming and J lost 5 bases, with 9 bases between them. Germline-derived CDR1 and CDR2 are SGHRS and YFSETQ. The CDR3 length is 13 residues. Using immunoSEQ multiplex PCR, the repertoire was profiled, and TCRdb retains in-frame clones only, with some absent. The top ten hold around 3.5% of the sample, which has 200,000 to 250,000 clones, about four fifths seen once. The chain recombines TRBV5-1 with TRBJ2-2; D possibly corresponds to TRBD1 (6 bases). Material: peripheral blood. This sequence was found in a woman aged 80 or older with acute or convalescent COVID-19. DNA of the CDR3: TGCGCCAGCAGCGGCAGGGGTACCGGGGAGCTGTTTTTT. Amino acids: CASSGRGTGELFF.